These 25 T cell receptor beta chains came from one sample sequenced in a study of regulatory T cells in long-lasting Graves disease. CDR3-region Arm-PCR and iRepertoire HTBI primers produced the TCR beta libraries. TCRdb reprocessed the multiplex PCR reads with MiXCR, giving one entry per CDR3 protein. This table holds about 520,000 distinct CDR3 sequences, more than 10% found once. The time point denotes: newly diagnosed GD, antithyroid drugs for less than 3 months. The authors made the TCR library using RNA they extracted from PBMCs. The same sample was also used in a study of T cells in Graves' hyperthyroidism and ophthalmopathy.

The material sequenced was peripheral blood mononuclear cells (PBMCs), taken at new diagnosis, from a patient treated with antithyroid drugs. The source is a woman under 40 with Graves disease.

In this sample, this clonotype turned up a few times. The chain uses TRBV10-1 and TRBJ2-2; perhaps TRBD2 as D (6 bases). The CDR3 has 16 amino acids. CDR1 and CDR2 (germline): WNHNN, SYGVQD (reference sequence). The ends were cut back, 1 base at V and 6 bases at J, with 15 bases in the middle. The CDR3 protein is CASSEFIGRSSGELFF. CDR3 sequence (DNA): TGCGCCAGCAGTGAGTTTATCGGGAGATCCTCCGGGGAGCTGTTTTTT.

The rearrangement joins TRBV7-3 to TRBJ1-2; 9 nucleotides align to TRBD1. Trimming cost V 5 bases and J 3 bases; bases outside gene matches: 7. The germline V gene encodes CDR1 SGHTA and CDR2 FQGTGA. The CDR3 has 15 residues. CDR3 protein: CASSPGTGKDYGYTF. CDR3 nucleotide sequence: TGTGCCAGCAGCCCAGGGACAGGGAAGGACTATGGCTACACCTTC.

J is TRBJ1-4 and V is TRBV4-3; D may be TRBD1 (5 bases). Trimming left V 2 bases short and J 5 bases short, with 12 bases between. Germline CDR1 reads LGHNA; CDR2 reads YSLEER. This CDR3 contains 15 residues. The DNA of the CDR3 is TGCGCCAGCAGCCAACCCAGGGTGTTAAATGAAAAACTGTTTTTT. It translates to CASSQPRVLNEKLFF.

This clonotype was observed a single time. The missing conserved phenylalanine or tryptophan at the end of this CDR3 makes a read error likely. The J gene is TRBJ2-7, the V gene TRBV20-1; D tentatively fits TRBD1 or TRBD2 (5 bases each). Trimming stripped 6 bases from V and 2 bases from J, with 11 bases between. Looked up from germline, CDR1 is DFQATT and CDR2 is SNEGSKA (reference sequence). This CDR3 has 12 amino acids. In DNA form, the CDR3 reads TGCAGTGCCCGGGACCAAACCTACGAGCAGTACATC. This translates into CSARDQTYEQYI.

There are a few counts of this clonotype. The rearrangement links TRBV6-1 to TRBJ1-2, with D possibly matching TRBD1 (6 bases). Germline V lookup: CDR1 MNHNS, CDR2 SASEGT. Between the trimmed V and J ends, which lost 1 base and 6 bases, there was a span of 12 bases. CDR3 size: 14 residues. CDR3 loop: CASSEDREVNGYTF. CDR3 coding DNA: TGTGCCAGCAGTGAAGACAGGGAGGTTAATGGCTACACCTTC.

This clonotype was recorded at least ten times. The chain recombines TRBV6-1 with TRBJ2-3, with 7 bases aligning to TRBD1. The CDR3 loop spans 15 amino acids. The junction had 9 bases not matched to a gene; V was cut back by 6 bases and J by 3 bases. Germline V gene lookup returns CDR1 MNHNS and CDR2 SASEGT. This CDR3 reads CASRRRTGMTDTQYF. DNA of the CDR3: TGTGCCAGCAGAAGAAGGACAGGCATGACAGATACGCAGTATTTT.

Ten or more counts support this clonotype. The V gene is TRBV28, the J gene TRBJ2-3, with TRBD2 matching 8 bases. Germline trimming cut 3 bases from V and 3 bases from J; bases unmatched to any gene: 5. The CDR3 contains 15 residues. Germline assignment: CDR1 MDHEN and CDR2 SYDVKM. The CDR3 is CASSFELAETDTQYF. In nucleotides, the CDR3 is TGTGCCAGCAGTTTCGAACTAGCGGAAACAGATACGCAGTATTTT. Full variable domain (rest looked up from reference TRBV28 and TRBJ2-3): DVKVTQSSRYLVKRTGEKVFLECVQDMDHENMFWYRQDPGLGLRLIYFSYDVKMKEKGDIPEGYSVSREKKERFSLILESASTNQTSMYLCASSFELAETDTQYFGPGTRLTVL.

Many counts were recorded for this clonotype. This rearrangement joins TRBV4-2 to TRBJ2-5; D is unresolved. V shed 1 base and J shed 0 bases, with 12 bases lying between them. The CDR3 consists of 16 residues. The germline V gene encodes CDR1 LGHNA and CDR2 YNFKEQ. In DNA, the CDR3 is TGTGCCAGCAGCCAAGGTCCGGCTCCGTACCAAGAGACCCAGTACTTC. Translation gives CASSQGPAPYQETQYF.

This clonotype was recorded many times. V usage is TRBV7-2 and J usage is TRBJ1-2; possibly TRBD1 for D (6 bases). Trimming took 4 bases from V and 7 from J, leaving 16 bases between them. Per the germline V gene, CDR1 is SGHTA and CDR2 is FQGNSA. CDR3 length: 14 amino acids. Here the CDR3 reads CASSSYRVEVGYTF. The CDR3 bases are TGTGCCAGCAGCTCTTACAGGGTGGAGGTTGGCTACACCTTC.

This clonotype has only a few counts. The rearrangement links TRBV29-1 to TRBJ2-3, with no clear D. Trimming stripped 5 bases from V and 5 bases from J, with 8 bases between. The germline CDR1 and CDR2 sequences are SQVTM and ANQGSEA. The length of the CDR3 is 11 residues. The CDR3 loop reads CSVRKIDTQYF. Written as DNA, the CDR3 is TGCAGCGTTCGTAAAATAGATACGCAGTATTTT.

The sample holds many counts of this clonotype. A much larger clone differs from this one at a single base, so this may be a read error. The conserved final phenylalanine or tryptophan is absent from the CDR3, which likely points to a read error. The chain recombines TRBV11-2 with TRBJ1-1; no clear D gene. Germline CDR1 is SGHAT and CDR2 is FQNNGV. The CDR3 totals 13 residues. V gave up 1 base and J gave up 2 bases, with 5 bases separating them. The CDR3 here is CASSLASNTEAFS. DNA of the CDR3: TGTGCCAGCAGCTTAGCCTCTAACACTGAAGCTTTCTCT.

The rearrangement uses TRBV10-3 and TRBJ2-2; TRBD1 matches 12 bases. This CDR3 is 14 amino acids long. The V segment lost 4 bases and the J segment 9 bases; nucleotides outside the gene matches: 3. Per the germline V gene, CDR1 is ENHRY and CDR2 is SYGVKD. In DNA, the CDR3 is TGTGCCATCAGTGGGGACAGGGGGCGCCGGGAGCTGTTTTTT. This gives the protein CAISGDRGRRELFF.

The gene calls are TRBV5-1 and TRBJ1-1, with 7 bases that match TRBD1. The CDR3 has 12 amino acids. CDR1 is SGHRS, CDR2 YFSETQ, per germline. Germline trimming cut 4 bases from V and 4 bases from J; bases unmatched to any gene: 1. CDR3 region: CASSEGATEAFF. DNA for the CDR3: TGCGCCAGCAGCGAGGGGGCCACTGAAGCTTTCTTT.

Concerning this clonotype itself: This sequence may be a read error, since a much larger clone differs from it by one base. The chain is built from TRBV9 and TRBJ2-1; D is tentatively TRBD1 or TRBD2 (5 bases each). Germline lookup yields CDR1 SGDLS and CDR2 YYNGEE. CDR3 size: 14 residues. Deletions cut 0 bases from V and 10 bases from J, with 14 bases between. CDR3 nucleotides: TGTGCCAGCAGCGTAGTCGACAGAGGGTACGAGCAGTTCTTC. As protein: CASSVVDRGYEQFF. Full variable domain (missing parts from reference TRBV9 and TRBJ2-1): DSGVTQTPKHLITATGQRVTLRCSPRSGDLSVYWYQQSLDQGLQFLIQYYNGEERAKGNILERFSAQQFPDLHSELNLSSLELGDSALYFCASSVVDRGYEQFFGPGTRLTVL.

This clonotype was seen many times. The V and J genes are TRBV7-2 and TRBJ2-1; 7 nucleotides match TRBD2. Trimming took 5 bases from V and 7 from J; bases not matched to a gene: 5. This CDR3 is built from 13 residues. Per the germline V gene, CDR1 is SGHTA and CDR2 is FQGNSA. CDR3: CASSASAGNEQFF. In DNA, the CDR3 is TGTGCCAGCAGCGCCTCAGCGGGGAATGAGCAGTTCTTC.

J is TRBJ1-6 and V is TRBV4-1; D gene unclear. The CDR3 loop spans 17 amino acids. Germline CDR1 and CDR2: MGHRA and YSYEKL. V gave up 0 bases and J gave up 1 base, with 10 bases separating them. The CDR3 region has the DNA TGCGCCAGCAGCCAAGAGGCGTCTACTTCCTATAATTCACCCCTCCACTTT. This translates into CASSQEASTSYNSPLHF.

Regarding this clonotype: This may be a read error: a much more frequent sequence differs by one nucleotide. The CDR3 here is CASSYVTGVGEELFF. The CDR3 DNA follows: TGTGCCAGCAGTTACGTGACAGGGGTTGGTGAAGAACTGTTTTTT. The chain links TRBV6-5 to TRBJ1-4; 8 nucleotides match TRBD1. Germline loops: CDR1 MNHEY, CDR2 SVGAGI. This CDR3 is built from 15 residues.

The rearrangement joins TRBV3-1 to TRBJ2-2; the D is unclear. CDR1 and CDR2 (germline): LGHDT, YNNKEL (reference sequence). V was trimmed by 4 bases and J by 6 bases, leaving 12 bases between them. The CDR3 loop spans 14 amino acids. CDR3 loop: CASSPTFLAGELFF. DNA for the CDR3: TGTGCCAGCAGCCCAACGTTTTTAGCCGGGGAGCTGTTTTTT.

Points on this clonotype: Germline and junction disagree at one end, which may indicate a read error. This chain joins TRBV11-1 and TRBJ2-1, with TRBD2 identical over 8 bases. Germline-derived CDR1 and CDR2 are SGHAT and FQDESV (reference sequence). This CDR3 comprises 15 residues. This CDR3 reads CANSPSASGSGTQFF. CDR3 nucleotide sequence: TGTGCCAACAGCCCTTCAGCTTCTGGTAGCGGGACGCAGTTCTTC.

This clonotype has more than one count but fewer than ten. The CDR3 sequence: CASSLAGQGSGNTIYF. Written as DNA, the CDR3 is TGTGCCAGCAGCTTAGCGGGACAGGGATCAGGAAACACCATATATTTT. The V and J genes are TRBV7-9 and TRBJ1-3, with 9 bases fitting TRBD1. Germline V lookup: CDR1 SEHNR, CDR2 FQNEAQ (reference sequence). The CDR3 spans 16 residues. The trim removed 0 bases at V and 4 bases at J, leaving 4 bases unmatched.

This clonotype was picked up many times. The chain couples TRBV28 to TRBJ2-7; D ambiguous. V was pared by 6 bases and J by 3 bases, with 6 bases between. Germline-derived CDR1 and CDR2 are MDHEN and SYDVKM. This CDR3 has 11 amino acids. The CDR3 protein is CASSLVYEQYF. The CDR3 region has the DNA TGTGCCAGCAGCTTAGTCTACGAGCAGTACTTC.

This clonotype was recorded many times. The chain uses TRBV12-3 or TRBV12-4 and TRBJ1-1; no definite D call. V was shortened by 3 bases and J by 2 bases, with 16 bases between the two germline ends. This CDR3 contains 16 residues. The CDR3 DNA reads TGTGCCAGCAGTTTGTGGGTGGGGAGCCTTAACACTGAAGCTTTCTTT. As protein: CASSLWVGSLNTEAFF.

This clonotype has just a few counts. The CDR3 sequence: CASSLVQGTQYF. The CDR3 DNA reads TGTGCCAGCAGCTTAGTCCAGGGGACCCAGTACTTC. J is TRBJ2-5 and V is TRBV7-2; D perhaps matches TRBD1 (5 bases). The CDR3 runs to 12 residues. V was pared by 1 base and J by 7 bases, with 7 bases between. Germline values: CDR1 SGHTA, CDR2 FQGNSA.

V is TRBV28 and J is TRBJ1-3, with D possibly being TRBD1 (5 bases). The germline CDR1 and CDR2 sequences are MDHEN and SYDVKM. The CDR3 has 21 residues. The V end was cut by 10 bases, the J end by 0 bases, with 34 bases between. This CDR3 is CATPRLTTGTAAGSSGNTIYF. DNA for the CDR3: TGTGCCACCCCACGACTAACTACCGGGACGGCAGCGGGGAGCTCTGGAAACACCATATATTTT.

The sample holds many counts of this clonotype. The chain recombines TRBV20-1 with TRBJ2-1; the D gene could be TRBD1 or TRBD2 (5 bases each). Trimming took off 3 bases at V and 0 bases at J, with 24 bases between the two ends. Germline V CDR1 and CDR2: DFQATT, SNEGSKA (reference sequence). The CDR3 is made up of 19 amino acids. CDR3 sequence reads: CSARAVRSGGRSSYNEQFF. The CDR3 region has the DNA TGCAGTGCTAGGGCTGTTAGGAGTGGGGGACGCAGCTCCTACAATGAGCAGTTCTTC.